This T cell receptor beta chain was sequenced for a study of a mutant IDH1 vaccine in newly diagnosed glioma. Unmatched junction bases numbered 7, after V lost 4 bases and J lost 5 bases. The CDR3 covers 13 residues. Germline V gene lookup returns CDR1 GTSNPN and CDR2 SVGIG (reference sequence). Time point in this sample: week 47, end of study. All doses held 300 ug of mutant IDH1 20-mer peptide, with topical imiquimod. The donors had new WHO grade 3 or 4 astrocytomas; these were IDH1-mutant and ATRX-lost. Concerning this clone itself: The antigen is unknown.

This table comes from immunoSEQ multiplex PCR, and its TCRdb copy is limited to in-frame clones, with some not included. Here the sample spans around 94,000 clones, just under 90% being singletons. Sequenced material: PBMCs, taken from a glioma patient whose treatment included an IDH1 peptide vaccine. This chain uses TRBV30 with TRBJ1-2, with TRBD1 matching over 7 bases. The origin of this receptor is a woman in her forties or fifties with glioma. The CDR3 loop is CAWTPGGRYGYTF. In DNA form, the CDR3 reads TGTGCCTGGACCCCAGGGGGGCGGTATGGCTACACCTTC.